The rows below give T cell receptor beta chains drawn from one sample of a study of blood T cells in healthy people across ages. TCRdb analysed the 5' RACE reads with MiXCR anew, one entry per CDR3 protein. The sample consists of just under 900,000 distinct CDR3 sequences, under 30% of them appearing once. The sample taken for sequencing was blood. The receptors originated from a woman at least 80 years old in good health. The CDR3 runs from the conserved cysteine through the conserved F or W. Fields, in order: J gene, V gene, D gene, clone size, CDR3 protein, CDR3 DNA. The D gene is left open where the match is weak. Clone size is not always given. Where it is, it says once, few, many or a class for expanded clones.

>TRBJ1-4|TRBV4-3|.|few
CASSQDIIYTSNEKLFF
TGCGCCAGCAGCCAAGATATCATCTACACCTCGAATGAAAAACTGTTTTTT
>TRBJ2-2|TRBV7-2|.|many
CASSQQGATGELFF
TGTGCCAGCAGTCAACAGGGTGCCACCGGGGAGCTGTTTTTT
>TRBJ2-1|TRBV18|TRBD1|many
CASSLRDRPYNEQFF
TGTGCCAGCTCTCTCCGGGACAGACCCTACAATGAGCAGTTCTTC
>TRBJ2-5|TRBV7-2|.|.
CVSSFGGGQETQYF
TGTGTCAGCAGCTTTGGCGGAGGGCAAGAGACCCAGTACTTC
>TRBJ1-2|TRBV7-2|.|few
CASSLVPGQGRHGYTF
TGTGCCAGCAGCTTAGTTCCTGGGCAGGGGAGGCATGGCTACACCTTC
>TRBJ1-6|TRBV4-3|.|few
CASSQKWTLANSPLHF
TGCGCCAGCAGCCAAAAATGGACCTTGGCTAATTCACCCCTCCACTTT
>TRBJ1-1|TRBV21-1|.|.
CASTRTGCETEAFF
TGTGCCAGCACCCGGACAGGGTGTGAGACTGAAGCTTTCTTT
>TRBJ2-7|TRBV6-5|.|many
CASSSPNQQYF
TGTGCCAGCAGTTCCCCCAATCAGCAGTACTTC
>TRBJ1-1|TRBV7-2|TRBD1|.
CASSRRQGGYGEAFF
TGTGCCAGCAGCCGACGACAGGGGGGATACGGTGAAGCTTTCTTT
>TRBJ2-7|TRBV7-2|.|many
CASSEWTEGEQYF
TGTGCCAGCAGCGAATGGACAGAGGGCGAGCAGTACTTC
>TRBJ2-5|TRBV24-1|.|.
CATSDPKGPRAQYF
TGTGCCACCAGTGACCCCAAGGGACCTAGGGCCCAGTACTTC
>TRBJ2-1|TRBV20-1|.|many
CSARDLRIYNEQFF
TGCAGTGCTAGAGATCTCAGGATTTACAATGAGCAGTTCTTC
>TRBJ1-5|TRBV6-2/TRBV6-3|.|.
CASREATRSNQPQHF
TGTGCCAGCAGAGAGGCGACGAGGAGCAATCAGCCCCAGCATTTT
>TRBJ1-1|TRBV6-5|.|few
CANRKKGHSNTEAFF
TGTGCCAACAGGAAAAAGGGACATTCGAACACTGAAGCTTTCTTT
>TRBJ2-3|TRBV3-1|.|.
CASSPNGELHTDTQYF
TGTGCCAGCAGCCCCAACGGCGAACTTCACACAGATACGCAGTATTTT
>TRBJ2-5|TRBV7-2|.|many
CASSRPGAEIPPYF
TGTGCCAGCAGCCGGCCTGGGGCCGAAATCCCCCCGTACTTC
>TRBJ2-1|TRBV28|TRBD2|once
CASSPGPGLAPREQFF
TGTGCCAGCAGTCCCGGGCCGGGACTAGCGCCAAGGGAGCAGTTCTTC
>TRBJ2-1|TRBV4-3|TRBD2|many
CASSQAAGGGYNEQFF
TGCGCCAGCAGCCAGGCGGCGGGGGGTGGCTACAATGAGCAGTTCTTC
>TRBJ2-1|TRBV27|.|.
CASSLDGRGGAYNEQFF
TGTGCCAGCAGTTTAGACGGCCGGGGTGGGGCATACAATGAGCAGTTCTTC
>TRBJ2-3|TRBV12-3/TRBV12-4|TRBD2|few
CASSGGRGGGTDTQYF
TGTGCCAGCAGTGGAGGGCGGGGGGGCGGTACAGATACGCAGTATTTT
>TRBJ2-3|TRBV5-6|TRBD2|.
CAGSFTGGGGLRTDTQYF
TGTGCCGGCAGCTTCACCGGCGGGGGGGGTTTACGCACAGATACGCAGTATTTT
>TRBJ2-5|TRBV29-1|TRBD2|many
CSAGTSGGAETQYF
TGCAGCGCAGGGACTAGCGGGGGGGCCGAGACCCAGTACTTC
>TRBJ2-5|TRBV6-5|TRBD2|.
CASRPGTTTETQYF
TGTGCCAGCAGGCCTGGGACTACCACAGAGACCCAGTACTTC
>TRBJ2-4|TRBV7-2|.|.
CASSLGGSQGPNQNIQYF
TGTGCCAGCAGCTTAGGCGGGTCCCAGGGCCCAAACCAAAACATTCAGTACTTC
>TRBJ2-7|TRBV12-3/TRBV12-4|.|.
CASSLETFSYEQYF
TGTGCCAGCAGTTTAGAAACCTTTTCCTACGAGCAGTACTTC
>TRBJ2-4|TRBV7-9|.|.
CANSLGAKNIQYF
TGTGCTAACAGTCTGGGAGCCAAAAACATTCAGTACTTC
>TRBJ2-5|TRBV20-1|.|few
CSARPTRALRSQETQYF
TGCAGTGCCAGACCAACCCGGGCCCTGAGATCGCAAGAGACCCAGTACTTC
>TRBJ2-7|TRBV5-1|.|many
CASSWVGYEQYF
TGCGCCAGCAGCTGGGTGGGTTACGAGCAGTACTTC